This T cell receptor beta chain was documented in a study of patients and donors after allogeneic stem cell transplantation. This CDR3 is built from 15 residues. The germline CDR1 and CDR2 sequences are SSHAT and FNYEAQ (reference sequence). This clonotype was picked up a small number of times. At one boundary the junction diverges from the germline segment, which might be a read error. One entry per CDR3 protein, called by TCRdb with MiXCR from the RT-PCR reads. The sample holds fewer than 30,000 distinct CDR3 sequences, roughly 8% seen once. The sequence was obtained from a human donor who was either an allogeneic HSCT recipient or a stem cell or donor lymphocyte infusion donor (not recorded which). It is not recorded whose cells these are; they may come from a transplant donor. The chain couples TRBV7-7 to TRBJ1-3; 9 nucleotides agree with TRBD1. The sample consisted of blood, either unsorted or a sorted T cell fraction (not recorded which). CDR3 sequence: CASSVYRGPGNTIYF. In DNA form, the CDR3 reads TGTGCTAGCAGCGTGTACAGGGGGCCCGGAAACACCATATATTTT.